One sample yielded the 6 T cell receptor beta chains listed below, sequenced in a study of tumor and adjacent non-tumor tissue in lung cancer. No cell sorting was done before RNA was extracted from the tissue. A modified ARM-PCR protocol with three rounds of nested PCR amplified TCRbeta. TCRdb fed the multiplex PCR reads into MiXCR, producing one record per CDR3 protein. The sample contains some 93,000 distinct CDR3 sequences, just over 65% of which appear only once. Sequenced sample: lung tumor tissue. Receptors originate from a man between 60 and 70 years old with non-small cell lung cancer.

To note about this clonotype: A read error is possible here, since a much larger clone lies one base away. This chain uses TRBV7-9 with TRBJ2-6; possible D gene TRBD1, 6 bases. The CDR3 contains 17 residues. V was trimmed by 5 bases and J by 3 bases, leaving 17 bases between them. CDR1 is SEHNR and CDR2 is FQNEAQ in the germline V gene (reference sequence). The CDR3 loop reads CASSQSVQGSGANVLTF. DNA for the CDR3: TGTGCCAGCAGCCAATCGGTACAGGGAAGTGGGGCCAACGTCCTGACTTTC. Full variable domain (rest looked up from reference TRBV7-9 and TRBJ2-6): DTGVSQNPRHKITKRGQNVTFRCDPISEHNRLYWYRQTLGQGPEFLTYFQNEAQLEKSRLLSDRFSAERPKGSFSTLEIQRTEQGDSAMYLCASSQSVQGSGANVLTFGAGSRLTVL.

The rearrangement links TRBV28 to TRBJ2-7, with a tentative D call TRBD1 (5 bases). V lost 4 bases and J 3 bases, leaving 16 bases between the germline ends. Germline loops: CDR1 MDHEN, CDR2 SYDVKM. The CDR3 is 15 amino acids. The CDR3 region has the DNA TGTGCCAGCAGTTCCCCTGGGGCGCTATACTACGAGCAGTACTTC. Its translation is CASSSPGALYYEQYF.

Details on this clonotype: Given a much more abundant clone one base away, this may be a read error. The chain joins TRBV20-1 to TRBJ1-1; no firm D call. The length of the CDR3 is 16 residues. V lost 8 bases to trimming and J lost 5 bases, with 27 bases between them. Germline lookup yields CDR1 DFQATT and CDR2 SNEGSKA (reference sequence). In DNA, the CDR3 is TGCAGTTCTATTGAACGACACCGCCCGACCCGGACTGAAGCTTTCTTT. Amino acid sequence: CSSIERHRPTRTEAFF.

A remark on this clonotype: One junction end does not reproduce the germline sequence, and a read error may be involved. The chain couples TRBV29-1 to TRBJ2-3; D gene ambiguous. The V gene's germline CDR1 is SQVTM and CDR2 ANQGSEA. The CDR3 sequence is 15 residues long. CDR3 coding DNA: TGCAGCATCGCCGGCGTACTCCGGAGCACAGATAAGCAGTATTTT. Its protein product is CSIAGVLRSTDKQYF.

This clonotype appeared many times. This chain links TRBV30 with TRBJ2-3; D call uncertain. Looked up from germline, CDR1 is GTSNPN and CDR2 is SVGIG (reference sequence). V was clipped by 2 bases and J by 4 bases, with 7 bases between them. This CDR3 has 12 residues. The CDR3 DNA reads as TGTGCCTGGAGTACCCCCGCAGATACGCAGTATTTT. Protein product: CAWSTPADTQYF.

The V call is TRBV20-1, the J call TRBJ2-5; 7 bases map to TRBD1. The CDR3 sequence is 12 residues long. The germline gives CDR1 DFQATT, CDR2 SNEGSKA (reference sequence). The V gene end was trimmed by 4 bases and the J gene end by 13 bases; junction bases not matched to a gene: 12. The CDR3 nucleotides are TGCAGTGCTACGACAGGGTCGGAGACCTGGTACTTC. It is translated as CSATTGSETWYF.